Many counts were recorded for the clone carrying this T cell receptor beta chain. Antigen specificity is unknown. What was amplified from RNA transcripts were TCR beta CDR3 regions. The HTBI primer set served for first-round RT-PCR of the TCR CDR3. One entry per CDR3 protein, called by TCRdb with MiXCR from the multiplex PCR reads. The sample has 700,000 or so distinct CDR3 sequences; about 15% are singletons. The study enrolled patients aged 18 to 65 with newly diagnosed hyperthyroidism of under 2 months' duration. The sample originates from a study of T cells in Graves' hyperthyroidism and ophthalmopathy. Across the whole study: Peripheral blood samples were taken at initial diagnosis, prior to any treatment. Study-wide results and limits: Among thyroid clonotypes expanded above 0.001, most also appeared in blood. Before onset, ophthalmopathy was predicted by the model a median around 6 months earlier.

The germline V and J ends were trimmed by 3 bases and 5 bases, with 16 bases remaining between them. CDR1 is DFQATT and CDR2 is SNEGSKA in the germline V gene (reference sequence). This CDR3 is 15 amino acids long. V usage is TRBV20-1 and J usage is TRBJ2-2; D may be TRBD1 (6 bases). Sequenced: blood. The source is a man between 18 and 29 years old with Graves' hyperthyroidism. CDR3 sequence reads: CSASIYRVGTGELFF. DNA for the CDR3: TGCAGTGCTAGTATTTACAGGGTGGGAACCGGGGAGCTGTTTTTT.